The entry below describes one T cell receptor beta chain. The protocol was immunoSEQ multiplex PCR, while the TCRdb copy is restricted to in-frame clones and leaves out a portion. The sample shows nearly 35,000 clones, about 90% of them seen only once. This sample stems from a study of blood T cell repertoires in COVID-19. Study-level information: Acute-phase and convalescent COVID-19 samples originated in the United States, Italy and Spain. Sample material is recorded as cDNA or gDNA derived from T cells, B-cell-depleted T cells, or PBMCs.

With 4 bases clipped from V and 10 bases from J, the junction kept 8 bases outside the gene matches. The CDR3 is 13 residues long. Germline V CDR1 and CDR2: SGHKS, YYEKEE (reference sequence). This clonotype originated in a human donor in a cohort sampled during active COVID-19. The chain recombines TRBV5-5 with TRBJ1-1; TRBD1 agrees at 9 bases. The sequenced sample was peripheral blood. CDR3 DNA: TGTGCCAGCAGCCCGCCGGGACAGGGATCAGCTTTCTTT. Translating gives CASSPPGQGSAFF.